The 12 T cell receptor beta chains given below trace back to one sample, sequenced in a study of T-cell reconstitution after alpha-beta-depleted transplantation in children. Preparation of the TCRbeta library involved a method that used unique molecular identifiers. A single record per CDR3 protein comes from TCRdb applying MiXCR to the PCR reads. The table lists some 180,000 distinct CDR3 sequences, 6.6% of them singletons, with around 5% in the top ten. The sample was PBMCs, taken before TCRalphabeta/CD19-depleted stem cell transplant. The receptors were sampled from a boy aged 2-15 years with acute lymphoblastic leukemia, due to receive a stem cell transplant.

In this sample, this clonotype turned up many times. This sequence joins TRBV5-1 and TRBJ2-5; D gene ambiguous. CDR3 size: 12 residues. With 7 bases removed from V and 5 bases from J, the gap between germline ends came to 12 bases. The germline V gene encodes CDR1 SGHRS and CDR2 YFSETQ. CDR3 sequence (DNA): TGCGCCAGCTCAAATCGTGCGGAGACCCAGTACTTC. Protein sequence: CASSNRAETQYF.

Only a few counts were recorded for this clonotype. J is TRBJ1-4 and V is TRBV9; 7 bases match TRBD1. Germline CDR1 reads SGDLS; CDR2 reads YYNGEE. The CDR3 contains 15 residues. Trimming at V came to 4 bases and at J to 6 bases, leaving 9 bases not matched to a gene. This chain's CDR3 is CASSPFRGTDEKLFF. In DNA, the CDR3 is TGTGCCAGCAGCCCATTTAGGGGGACAGATGAAAAACTGTTTTTT.

The chain combines TRBV5-1 with TRBJ1-2; 7 bases are shared with TRBD1. The CDR3 runs 14 residues. Germline V lookup: CDR1 SGHRS, CDR2 YFSETQ. J gave up 9 bases and V 0 bases, and 8 bases lay outside the gene matches. The CDR3 bases are TGCGCCAGCAGCTTGGAGGGACAGACTTATTGCTACACCTTC. Protein sequence: CASSLEGQTYCYTF.

V is TRBV11-2 and J is TRBJ1-1; the D is unclear. Germline values: CDR1 SGHAT, CDR2 FQNNGV. The CDR3 runs to 14 residues. Trimming removed 0 bases from V and 1 base from J, with 6 bases in between. The CDR3: CASSLDEPNTEAFF. The CDR3, as DNA: TGTGCCAGCAGCTTAGATGAACCGAACACTGAAGCTTTCTTT.

This clonotype was recorded many times. This chain joins TRBV13 and TRBJ1-1, with no clear D. V gave up 5 bases and J gave up 0 bases, with 7 bases separating them. CDR3 length equals 13 residues. CDR1 is PRHDT, CDR2 FYEKMQ, per germline (reference sequence). CDR3 sequence: CASSPPVNTEAFF. The CDR3 DNA reads as TGTGCCAGCAGCCCCCCAGTGAACACTGAAGCTTTCTTT.

The sample holds many counts of this clonotype. The chain is built from TRBV21-1 and TRBJ1-1; the DNA was not used to check the table's D call, TRBD1. TRBV21-1 is a documented pseudogene. The CDR3 is made up of 12 amino acids. The CDR3 reads CASRTGGAEAFF. DNA for the CDR3: TGTGCCAGCAGAACAGGGGGGGCTGAAGCTTTCTTT.

This clonotype was observed at least ten times. The chain uses TRBV5-1 and TRBJ2-3, with D uncertain. Trimming left V 3 bases short and J 4 bases short, with 6 bases between. The CDR3 runs to 12 residues. Germline V gene sequence: CDR1 SGHRS, CDR2 YFSETQ. As DNA, the CDR3 is TGCGCCAGCAGCTCTCCGTCAGATACGCAGTATTTT. Translating it yields CASSSPSDTQYF.

This clonotype was seen a handful of times. J is TRBJ2-5 and V is TRBV7-9; D is ambiguous. Germline CDR1 and CDR2: SEHNR and FQNEAQ (reference sequence). The CDR3 is 14 amino acids. Trimming left V 1 base short and J 2 bases short, with 8 bases between. The CDR3 sequence: CASSLGAQQETQYF. The CDR3 DNA is TGTGCCAGCAGCTTAGGTGCTCAGCAAGAGACCCAGTACTTC.

This clonotype came up many times. This chain links TRBV6-2 or TRBV6-3 with TRBJ1-2; possibly TRBD1 for D (5 bases). Germline V gene data show CDR1 as MNHEY and CDR2 as SVGEGT. Trimming pared 4 bases from V and 7 bases from J, leaving 19 bases between. This CDR3 is 15 amino acids long. The CDR3 sequence is CASSSFDRPTGGYTF. CDR3 DNA: TGTGCCAGCAGTTCCTTCGACAGACCGACCGGTGGCTACACCTTC.

This clonotype was counted at least ten times. The rearrangement joins TRBV4-2 to TRBJ2-7; 9 positions match TRBD2. Per the germline V gene, CDR1 is LGHNA and CDR2 is YNFKEQ. V gave up 2 bases and J gave up 3 bases; unmatched junction bases: 14. This CDR3 is 18 amino acids long. The CDR3 protein is CASSQSVWASGTHYEQYF. The CDR3 coding sequence is TGTGCCAGCAGCCAATCCGTTTGGGCTAGCGGGACTCACTACGAGCAGTACTTC.

V and J are TRBV2 and TRBJ1-5; D might be TRBD1 (6 bases). V lost 8 bases to trimming and J lost 7 bases, with 21 bases between them. This CDR3 contains 15 residues. CDR1 is SNHLY, CDR2 FYNNEI, per germline. Here the CDR3 reads CASLGGGAVWQPQHF. The DNA for the CDR3 is TGTGCCAGCCTCGGAGGGGGGGCCGTCTGGCAGCCCCAGCATTTT.

This clonotype was picked up a small number of times. The V and J genes are TRBV29-1 and TRBJ2-1; 11 bases map to TRBD2. The V gene's germline CDR1 is SQVTM and CDR2 ANQGSEA. The V and J ends lost 3 bases and 6 bases, in that order; junction bases with no gene match: 1. The CDR3 is 13 amino acids. CDR3 coding DNA: TGCAGCGTTGATAGCGGGGGGGGCAATGAGCAGTTCTTC. Translated: CSVDSGGGNEQFF.